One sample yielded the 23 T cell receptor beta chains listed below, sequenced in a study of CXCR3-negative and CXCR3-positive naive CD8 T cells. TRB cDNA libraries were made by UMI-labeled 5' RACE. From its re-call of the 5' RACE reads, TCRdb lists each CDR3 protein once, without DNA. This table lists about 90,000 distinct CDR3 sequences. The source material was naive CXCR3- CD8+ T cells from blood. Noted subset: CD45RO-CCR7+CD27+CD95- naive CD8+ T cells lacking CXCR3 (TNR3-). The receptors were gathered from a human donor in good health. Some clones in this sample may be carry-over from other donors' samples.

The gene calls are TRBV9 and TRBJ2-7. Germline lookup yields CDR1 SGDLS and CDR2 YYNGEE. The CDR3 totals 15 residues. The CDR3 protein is CASSISTGVSYEQYF.

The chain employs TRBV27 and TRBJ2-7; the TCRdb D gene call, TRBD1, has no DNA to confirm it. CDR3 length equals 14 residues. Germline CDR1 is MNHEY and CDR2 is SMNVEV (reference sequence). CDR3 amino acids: CASSPTGGLYEQYF.

The CDR3 sequence is CSVEGTPQVTYNEQFF. This chain joins TRBV29-1 and TRBJ2-1; no DNA is available, so the TRBD1 call from TCRdb remains unchecked. Germline loops: CDR1 SQVTM, CDR2 ANQGSEA. This CDR3 spans 16 amino acids.

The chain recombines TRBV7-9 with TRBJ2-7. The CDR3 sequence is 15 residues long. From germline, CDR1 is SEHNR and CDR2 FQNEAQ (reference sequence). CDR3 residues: CASSFETMDSYEQYF.

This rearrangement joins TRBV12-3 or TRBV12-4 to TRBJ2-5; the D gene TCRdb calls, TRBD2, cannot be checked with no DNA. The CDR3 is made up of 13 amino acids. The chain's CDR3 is CASSPRLGETQYF.

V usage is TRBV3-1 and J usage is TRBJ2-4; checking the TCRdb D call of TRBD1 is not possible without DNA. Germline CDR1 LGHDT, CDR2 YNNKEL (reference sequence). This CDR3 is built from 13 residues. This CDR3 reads CASSQPPGDIQYF.

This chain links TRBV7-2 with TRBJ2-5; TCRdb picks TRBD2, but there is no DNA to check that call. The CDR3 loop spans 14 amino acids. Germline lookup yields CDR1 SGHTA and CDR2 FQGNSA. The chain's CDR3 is CASSLLEEEETQYF. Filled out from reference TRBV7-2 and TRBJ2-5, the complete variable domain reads GAGVSQSPSNKVTEKGKDVELRCDPISGHTALYWYRQSLGQGLEFLIYFQGNSAPDKSGLPSDRFSAERTGGSVSTLTIQRTQQEDSAVYLCASSLLEEEETQYFGPGTRLLVL.

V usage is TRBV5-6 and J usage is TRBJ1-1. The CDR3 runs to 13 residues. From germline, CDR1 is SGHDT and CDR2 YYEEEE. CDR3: CASSLFRKAEAFF.

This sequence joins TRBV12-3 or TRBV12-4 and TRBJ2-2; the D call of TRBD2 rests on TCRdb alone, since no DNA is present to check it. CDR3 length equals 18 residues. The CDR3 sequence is CASSLAPGLAGGGGELFF.

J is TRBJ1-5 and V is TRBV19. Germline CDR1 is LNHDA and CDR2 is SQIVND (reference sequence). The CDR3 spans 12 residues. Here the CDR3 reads CASEDLNQPQHF.

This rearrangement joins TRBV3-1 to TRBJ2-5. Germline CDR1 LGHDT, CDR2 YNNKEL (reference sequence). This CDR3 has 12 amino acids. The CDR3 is CASSQDGETQYF.

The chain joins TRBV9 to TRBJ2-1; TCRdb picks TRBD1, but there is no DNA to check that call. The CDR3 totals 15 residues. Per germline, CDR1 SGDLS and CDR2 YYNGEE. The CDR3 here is CASSVYSGGDNEQFF.

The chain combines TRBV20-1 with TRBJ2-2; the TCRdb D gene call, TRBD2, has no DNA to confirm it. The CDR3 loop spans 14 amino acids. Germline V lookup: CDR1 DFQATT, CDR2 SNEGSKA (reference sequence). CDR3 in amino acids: CSAVAEANTGELFF.

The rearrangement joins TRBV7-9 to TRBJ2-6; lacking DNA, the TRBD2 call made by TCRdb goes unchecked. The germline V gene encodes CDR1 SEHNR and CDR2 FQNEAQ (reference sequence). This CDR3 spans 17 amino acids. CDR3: CASSLGARATGANVLTF.

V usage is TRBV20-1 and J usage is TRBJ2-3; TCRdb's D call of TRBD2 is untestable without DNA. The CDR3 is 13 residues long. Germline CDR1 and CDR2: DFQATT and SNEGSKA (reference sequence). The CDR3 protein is CSATSGSTDTQYF.

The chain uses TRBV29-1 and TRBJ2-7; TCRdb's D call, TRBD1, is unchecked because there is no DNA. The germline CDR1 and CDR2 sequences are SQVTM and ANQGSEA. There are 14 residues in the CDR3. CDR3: CSVDSGQAGGEQYF.

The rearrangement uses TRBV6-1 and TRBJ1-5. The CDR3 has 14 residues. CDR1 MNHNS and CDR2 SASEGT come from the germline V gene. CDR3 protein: CASSDQEGHQPHHF.

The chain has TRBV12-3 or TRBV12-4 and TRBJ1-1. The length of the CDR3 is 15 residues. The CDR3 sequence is CASSLGQGLHTEAFF.

The CDR3 protein is CASSTVGWYQETQYF. This chain joins TRBV5-1 and TRBJ2-5. The CDR3 is 15 amino acids. CDR1 is SGHRS, CDR2 YFSETQ, per germline.

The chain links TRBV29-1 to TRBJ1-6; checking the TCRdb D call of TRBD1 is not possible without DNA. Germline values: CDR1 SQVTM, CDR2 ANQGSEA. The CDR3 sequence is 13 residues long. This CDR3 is CSARTGDNSPLHF.

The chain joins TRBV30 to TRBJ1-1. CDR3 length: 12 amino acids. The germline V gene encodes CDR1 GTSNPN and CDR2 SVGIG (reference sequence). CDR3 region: CAWNGLDTEAFF.

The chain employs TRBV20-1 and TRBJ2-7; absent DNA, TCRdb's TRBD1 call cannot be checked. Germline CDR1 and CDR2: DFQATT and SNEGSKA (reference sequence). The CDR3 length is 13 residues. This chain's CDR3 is CSAFGRGQYEQYF.

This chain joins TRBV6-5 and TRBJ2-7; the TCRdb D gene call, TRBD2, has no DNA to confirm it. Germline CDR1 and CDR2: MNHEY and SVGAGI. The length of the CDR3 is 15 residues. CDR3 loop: CASRSLAGGFYEQYF.